This TCR beta chain was documented in a study of blood T cells in healthy people across ages. Together with a sample-barcoded 5' primer, a J-beta primer mix was included in a second PCR lasting about 6 to 11 cycles. TCRdb reanalysed the 5' RACE reads using MiXCR and keeps one entry per CDR3 protein. The table records more than 600,000 distinct CDR3 sequences, around 25% of them present only once. Trimming removed 3 bases from V and 7 bases from J; junction bases left unmatched: 3. This CDR3 is 13 amino acids long. Germline V gene lookup returns CDR1 SGDLS and CDR2 YYNGEE. These records were also assigned to another study, of T cells of mothers and their children.

Sample: blood. The sequence derives from a boy aged 5 to 17 in good health. The chain links TRBV9 to TRBJ2-7; 11 bases agree with TRBD1. CDR3 loop: CASSGTGGSEQYF. CDR3 bases: TGTGCCAGCAGCGGGACAGGGGGCTCGGAGCAGTACTTC.